Each of the 24 T cell receptor beta chains below was sequenced from the same sample in a study of OX40 agonist ivuxolimab in advanced cancers. Assay: immunoSEQ multiplex PCR; the TCRdb copy retains only in-frame clones and omits some. The data hold more than 55,000 clones, with around 83% observed a single time. Sequencing used CD4+ or CD8+ T cells sorted from blood, obtained in a trial of the OX40 agonist ivuxolimab. The origin of the receptors is an adult with an advanced solid tumor such as melanoma, head and neck, liver or kidney cancer.

DNA for the CDR3: TGTGCCAGCAGCAAAGATTTGAAATGGACTAGCGGGGTTGAGACCCAGTACTTC. It codes for CASSKDLKWTSGVETQYF. The chain carries TRBV21-1 and TRBJ2-5; the tabulated D call, TRBD2, remains unverified against the DNA. TRBV21-1 is reported as a pseudogene. This CDR3 has 18 amino acids.

J is TRBJ2-1 and V is TRBV30, with 9 positions matching TRBD2. The V gene end was trimmed by 0 bases and the J gene end by 0 bases; junction bases not matched to a gene: 6. Germline V gives CDR1 GTSNPN, CDR2 SVGIG (reference sequence). This CDR3 region has 17 residues. The CDR3, as DNA: TGTGCCTGGAGTGTACGGCCTAGCGGGAACTCCTACAATGAGCAGTTCTTC. Protein sequence: CAWSVRPSGNSYNEQFF.

The CDR3: CAWSPGNEQYF. DNA for the CDR3: TGTGCCTGGAGTCCAGGGAACGAGCAGTACTTC. This chain links TRBV30 with TRBJ2-7; the D gene is possibly TRBD1 (5 bases). Germline assignment: CDR1 GTSNPN and CDR2 SVGIG (reference sequence). Trimming shortened V by 2 bases and J by 5 bases, and 7 bases separated the two germline ends. The CDR3 is 11 amino acids.

The rearrangement uses TRBV14 and TRBJ2-1; maybe TRBD2 (6 bases). The CDR3 length is 14 residues. V was cut by 4 bases and J by 3 bases, with 10 bases left in between. Germline V gene sequence: CDR1 SGHDN, CDR2 FVKESK. The CDR3 DNA is TGTGCCAGCAGCCTTGGGACTTTCTACAATGAGCAGTTCTTC. This translates into CASSLGTFYNEQFF.

The chain combines TRBV11-2 with TRBJ2-7; D is perhaps TRBD1 (5 bases). The V end was cut by 4 bases, the J end by 3 bases, with 19 bases between. In germline, CDR1 is SGHAT, CDR2 FQNNGV. The CDR3 length is 16 residues. CDR3 DNA: TGTGCCAGCAGCTCGCACCAGGGTCAGCAGATCTACGAGCAGTACTTC. Protein product: CASSSHQGQQIYEQYF. Full variable domain (remainder filled in from reference TRBV11-2 and TRBJ2-7): EAGVAQSPRYKIIEKRQSVAFWCNPISGHATLYWYQQILGQGPKLLIQFQNNGVVDDSQLPKDRFSAERLKGVDSTLKIQPAKLEDSAVYLCASSSHQGQQIYEQYFGPGTRLTVT.

The V and J genes are TRBV29-1 and TRBJ2-3, with 10 bases identical to TRBD2. V was clipped by 1 base and J by 7 bases; unmatched bases: 2. Germline V lookup: CDR1 SQVTM, CDR2 ANQGSEA. CDR3 length: 13 residues. CDR3 in DNA: TGCAGCGTTGAAGGGACTAGCGGCTATACGCAGTATTTT. The encoded protein is CSVEGTSGYTQYF.

V usage is TRBV19 and J usage is TRBJ2-6, with D possibly matching TRBD2 (5 bases). The V end was cut by 3 bases, the J end by 0 bases, with 18 bases between. Germline CDR1 is LNHDA and CDR2 is SQIVND (reference sequence). The CDR3 has 19 amino acids. CDR3 in amino acids: CASSISGPKRASGANVLTF. The CDR3, as DNA: TGTGCCAGTAGTATTTCAGGCCCTAAGAGGGCCTCTGGGGCCAACGTCCTGACTTTC. Based on the CDR3 plus reference TRBV19 and TRBJ2-6, the full variable domain is DGGITQSPKYLFRKEGQNVTLSCEQNLNHDAMYWYRQDPGQGLRLIYYSQIVNDFQKGDIAEGYSVSREKKESFPLTVTSAQKNPTAFYLCASSISGPKRASGANVLTFGAGSRLTVL.

This chain connects TRBV29-1 to TRBJ1-4, with TRBD1 matching over 12 bases. CDR1 SQVTM and CDR2 ANQGSEA come from the germline V gene. The CDR3 runs 13 residues. Unmatched junction bases numbered 4, after V lost 6 bases and J lost 8 bases. The CDR3 coding sequence is TGCAGCGTCGGGACAGGGGGCGCGGAAAAACTGTTTTTT. Residues: CSVGTGGAEKLFF.

This clone has just one count. The chain combines TRBV2 with TRBJ1-4; D unclear. The germline V gene encodes CDR1 SNHLY and CDR2 FYNNEI. V gave up 5 bases and J gave up 0 bases, with 13 bases separating them. The CDR3 has 16 amino acids. The CDR3 here is CASSLSGPATNEKLFF. CDR3 coding DNA: TGTGCCAGCAGTCTATCAGGCCCTGCAACTAATGAAAAACTGTTTTTT. Supplemented by reference TRBV2 and TRBJ1-4, the full variable domain reads EPEVTQTPSHQVTQMGQEVILRCVPISNHLYFYWYRQILGQKVEFLVSFYNNEISEKSEIFDDQFSVERPDGSNFTLKIRSTKLEDSAMYFCASSLSGPATNEKLFFGSGTQLSVL.

This clone was seen a few times. The V gene is TRBV19, the J gene TRBJ2-1, with 7 nucleotides matching TRBD2. The germline V gene has CDR1 LNHDA and CDR2 SQIVND (reference sequence). The CDR3 runs 16 residues. J lost 7 bases, V lost 8 bases, and 17 bases had no gene match. In DNA form, the CDR3 reads TGTGCCAGTCGACCCCCCCGGGGGGTGGGTCCTAATGAGCAGTTCTTC. The encoded protein is CASRPPRGVGPNEQFF.

The rearrangement uses TRBV5-1 and TRBJ2-7; 15 nucleotides align to TRBD2. J gave up 3 bases and V 4 bases, and 5 bases lay outside the gene matches. In germline, CDR1 is SGHRS, CDR2 YFSETQ. The CDR3 runs 16 residues. The CDR3 loop reads CASSPGLAGGVYEQYF. In DNA, the CDR3 is TGCGCCAGCAGCCCGGGACTAGCGGGAGGCGTCTACGAGCAGTACTTC.

This CDR3 is CASSGTANTGELFF. The DNA for the CDR3 is TGTGCCAGCAGTGGGACAGCCAACACCGGGGAGCTGTTTTTT. The gene calls are TRBV14 and TRBJ2-2; TRBD1 matches 7 bases. J lost 2 bases, V lost 6 bases, and 3 bases had no gene match. CDR3 length equals 14 residues. Per the germline V gene, CDR1 is SGHDN and CDR2 is FVKESK.

This chain links TRBV6-1 with TRBJ1-2; a weak D match, TRBD1 (5 bases). Per the germline V gene, CDR1 is MNHNS and CDR2 is SASEGT. V was clipped by 4 bases and J by 2 bases, with 14 bases between them. The CDR3 is made up of 15 amino acids. CDR3 DNA: TGTGCCAGCAGTGCCCGGGACGCCTTAAACTATGGCTACACCTTC. It codes for CASSARDALNYGYTF.

V usage is TRBV6-1 and J usage is TRBJ1-4; 8 positions agree with TRBD1. The germline V gene encodes CDR1 MNHNS and CDR2 SASEGT. The CDR3 runs 15 residues. V lost 0 bases and J lost 8; bases outside the gene matches: 5. The CDR3 region has the DNA TGTGCCAGCAGTGAAGCTTCAGGGGGCGGGGAAAAACTGTTTTTT. Residues: CASSEASGGGEKLFF.

The chain joins TRBV28 to TRBJ1-1, with D hard to call. Between the trimmed V and J ends, which lost 4 bases and 7 bases, there was a span of 10 bases. The length of the CDR3 is 12 residues. The germline V gene has CDR1 MDHEN and CDR2 SYDVKM. CDR3 residues: CASSSRALEAFF. The CDR3 DNA reads TGTGCCAGCAGTTCACGAGCCCTTGAAGCTTTCTTT. Variable domain in full (rest from reference TRBV28 and TRBJ1-1): DVKVTQSSRYLVKRTGEKVFLECVQDMDHENMFWYRQDPGLGLRLIYFSYDVKMKEKGDIPEGYSVSREKKERFSLILESASTNQTSMYLCASSSRALEAFFGQGTRLTVV.

The CDR3 loop is CASSPGTGSYEQYF. The CDR3 coding sequence is TGTGCCAGCAGCCCCGGGACAGGGTCATACGAGCAGTACTTC. V is TRBV7-8 and J is TRBJ2-7; 9 bases fit TRBD1. Per germline, CDR1 SGHVS and CDR2 FQNEAQ. The V segment lost 5 bases and the J segment 4 bases; nucleotides outside the gene matches: 6. The CDR3 is 14 amino acids.

V usage is TRBV28 and J usage is TRBJ2-5; TRBD1 agrees at 7 bases. The germline CDR1 and CDR2 sequences are MDHEN and SYDVKM. V trimming: 4 bases; J trimming: 5 bases; junction bases outside the gene matches: 7. The length of the CDR3 is 14 residues. The DNA for the CDR3 is TGTGCCAGCAGTTCGGGACAGATAATGGAGACCCAGTACTTC. Translating it yields CASSSGQIMETQYF.

The V and J genes are TRBV15 and TRBJ1-4, with D perhaps TRBD1 (6 bases). This CDR3 is built from 15 residues. Trimming took off 0 bases at V and 7 bases at J, with 12 bases between the two ends. Germline-derived CDR1 and CDR2 are LNHNV and YYDKDF (reference sequence). The CDR3 nucleotides are TGTGCCACCAGCAGAGATCTGGACAGCATTGAAAAACTGTTTTTT. This sequence encodes CATSRDLDSIEKLFF.

The rearrangement uses TRBV28 and TRBJ1-2; perhaps TRBD1 as D (5 bases). This CDR3 contains 16 residues. Germline V gene sequence: CDR1 MDHEN, CDR2 SYDVKM. V was cut by 6 bases and J by 0 bases, with 17 bases left in between. The CDR3 region is CASRIQGRQANYGYTF. The CDR3 DNA reads TGTGCCAGCAGAATCCAGGGACGGCAAGCTAACTATGGCTACACCTTC.

This chain uses TRBV7-2 with TRBJ2-1; D ambiguous. The germline CDR1 and CDR2 sequences are SGHTA and FQGNSA. V lost 3 bases to trimming and J lost 1 base, with 10 bases between them. This CDR3 is 15 amino acids long. Here the CDR3 reads CASSFEDPSYNEQFF. CDR3 in DNA: TGTGCCAGCAGCTTCGAGGACCCTTCCTACAATGAGCAGTTCTTC.

DNA for the CDR3: TGTGCCAGCAGGCAGGGGGCGCCGGGGGAAAAACTGTTTTTT. It translates to CASRQGAPGEKLFF. The chain joins TRBV6-5 to TRBJ1-4; 8 bases are shared with TRBD1. CDR1 and CDR2 (germline): MNHEY, SVGAGI. Germline trimming cut 6 bases from V and 8 bases from J; bases unmatched to any gene: 8. The CDR3 consists of 14 residues.

The chain uses TRBV18 and TRBJ2-7; D uncertain. The CDR3 extends over 14 amino acids. The V end was cut by 2 bases, the J end by 0 bases, with 8 bases between. CDR1 is KGHSH and CDR2 is LQKENI in the germline V gene. This CDR3 reads CASSPSGYSYEQYF. The DNA for the CDR3 is TGTGCCAGCTCACCATCGGGTTACTCCTACGAGCAGTACTTC.

This clone has a handful of counts. The chain carries TRBV18 and TRBJ1-4; D gene unclear. The V and J ends lost 3 bases and 0 bases respectively, with 11 bases between them. Germline CDR1 and CDR2: KGHSH and LQKENI. The CDR3 is 16 amino acids. The CDR3 DNA follows: TGTGCCAGCTCACCTTCCCGACAAGCAACTAATGAAAAACTGTTTTTT. The encoded protein is CASSPSRQATNEKLFF.

The chain joins TRBV10-1 to TRBJ2-3; TRBD1 agrees at 10 bases. CDR1 WNHNN and CDR2 SYGVQD come from the germline V gene (reference sequence). The CDR3 length is 14 residues. V was pared by 4 bases and J by 4 bases, with 2 bases of the junction left unmatched. The CDR3 reads CASSGQGASDTQYF. The CDR3 DNA reads TGCGCCAGCAGTGGACAGGGGGCCTCAGATACGCAGTATTTT.